This T cell receptor beta chain is from a study of blood T cell repertoires in COVID-19. This clone was detected a few times. The method was immunoSEQ multiplex PCR; TCRdb's version includes in-frame clones alone and lacks a portion of them. The sample has about 210,000 clones, over 75% seen once; the top ten hold about 13%. Germline CDR1 is LNHDA and CDR2 is SQIVND (reference sequence). Deletions cut 5 bases from V and 4 bases from J, with 13 bases between. The CDR3 has 14 residues. This TCR was recovered from a human donor in a cohort sampled during active COVID-19. The specimen sequenced was peripheral blood. The chain links TRBV19 to TRBJ2-3, with D possibly matching TRBD2 (6 bases). CDR3 bases: TGTGCCAGTAGTCCGGGAGCAGGTCCAGATACGCAGTATTTT. Translation: CASSPGAGPDTQYF.